This TCR beta chain comes out of a study of OX40 agonist ivuxolimab in advanced cancers. The study, taken as a whole, reports: Clonal expansion was among the lowest in partial responders at 0.1-3.0 mg/kg, especially CD8+. CD4+ and CD8+ blood T cells expanded clonally by week 6 at 0.1 to 3.0 mg/kg. Fewer expanded clones were found on average in CD4+ than in CD8+ T cells.

Notes on this clone: What it recognizes is unknown.

Trimming stripped 0 bases from V and 1 base from J, with 12 bases between. CDR1 is MNHNY and CDR2 is SVGAGI in the germline V gene (reference sequence). The CDR3 is made up of 16 amino acids. Method: immunoSEQ multiplex PCR; TCRdb's copy keeps in-frame clones and lacks some. The sample carries fewer than 90,000 clones, roughly 86% recorded once. The TCR originated in an adult with an advanced solid tumor such as melanoma, head and neck, liver or kidney cancer. V gene TRBV6-6 combines with J gene TRBJ1-1, with D perhaps TRBD1 (6 bases). This material consisted of CD4+ or CD8+ T cells sorted from blood, taken in a trial of the OX40 agonist ivuxolimab. DNA of the CDR3: TGTGCCAGCAGTTACTCCACAGGGAGGAAGAACACTGAAGCTTTCTTT. It is translated as CASSYSTGRKNTEAFF.